The T cell receptor beta chain under discussion was sequenced for a study of CD8+CD57+ T cells in acquired aplastic anemia listed by TCRdb under 2018. Notes on the research overall: A mean of 3.2 ug of DNA, ranging from roughly 0.17 to 30 ug, was extracted from sorted CD4+ and CD8+ cells. CD8+CD57+ expansion was defined as a frequency above the mean frequency observed in healthy subjects. Overall study outcomes, separate from this receptor: Twenty-nine CD8+ CDR3 sequences were found in both patients and controls but appeared to be highly expressed in patients and within the immunodominant clones of the patients. CD8+ Simpson's diversity did not differ significantly between patients and healthy controls (P=0.060).

This clonotype was seen ten or more times. Its target antigen remains unknown. No per-base quality is available; no much larger clone lies one base away. The germline V gene (reference sequence) supplies CDR1 MNHEY and CDR2 SMNVEV. Including the terminal cysteine and phenylalanine, the CDR3 comprises 17 residues. Only CDR3 DNA remains: 51 bases, in frame from the first base. V is pruned by 7 bases and J by 1 base, leaving 13 bases of the junction without a gene match. Genomic DNA served as template for TCR beta VDJ combination and CDR3 sequence profiling. An Illumina HiSeq 2000 was used for TCR repertoire sequencing. The study's processing was this. Repertoires were assessed using TRBV/TRBJ rearrangement plots, CDR3 size and DJ length profiles, and Simpson's diversity index. The immunodominant clone was defined as the most abundant DNA sequence in deep sequencing data. CDR3 amino acid sequences were screened for sharing across subjects and were compared with published repertoires and the VDJdb database. The raw public reads went through TCRdb reprocessing: fastp at Q25, MiXCR clone calling, in-frame beta chains kept. Rows are combined by CDR3 protein, so each entry shows the most common genes and DNA. The V and J calls and clone size come from TCRdb's table, not from the authors' own analysis. For this sample there are 50,000 to 65,000 distinct CDR3 sequences; roughly 60% appear just once. Less than 20% of the sample is taken by the ten largest.

The patients picked for sequencing were ones in whom flow cytometry had shown an expansion of CD8+CD57+ cells. Every patient had severe acquired aplastic anemia, diagnosed using the International Study of Aplastic Anemia and Agranulocytosis and Camitta criteria. Patients had received no therapy at the time of blood sampling. In this study, sorted CD4+ and CD8+ T cells from the blood of healthy subjects and of severe aplastic anemia patients had their TCR repertoires deep-sequenced. In the USA, patient enrollment took place under clinicaltrials.gov protocols 00001620, 01623167, 00001397, 00071045, 00081523 and 00961064. Ficoll-Paque density gradient centrifugation was used to isolate peripheral blood mononuclear cells. CD4+ and CD8+ T cells were sorted by FACS or magnetic beads before DNA extraction.

The origin of this receptor is a human donor with aplastic anemia. In this chain, TRBV27 is recombined with TRBJ2-7; 10 bases in between match TRBD1. Sequencing was carried out using sorted CD4+, CD8+, or CD8+CD57+ T cells (not recorded which) from PBMCs. CDR3 loop: CASNVGDRGSLSYEQYF. The DNA sequence is as follows: TGTGCCAGCAACGTAGGGGACAGGGGATCCCTTTCCTACGAGCAGTACTTC.